These 21 T cell receptor beta chains originate from one sample sequenced in a study of blood T cell repertoires in COVID-19. Here immunoSEQ multiplex PCR was the method, and the copy in TCRdb shows in-frame clones only, minus some. The sample yields 250,000 or so clones, around 84% seen once. Sequencing was carried out using peripheral blood. The receptors shown here come from a woman in her seventies with active or convalescent COVID-19.

The rearrangement links TRBV7-2 to TRBJ1-1, with D possibly being TRBD1 (5 bases). The germline V gene has CDR1 SGHTA and CDR2 FQGNSA. The CDR3 extends over 15 amino acids. The V end was cut by 7 bases, the J end by 0 bases, with 15 bases between. The CDR3 nucleotides read TGTGCCAGCATCCGCGTGGGGGGGGTGAACACTGAAGCTTTCTTT. This encodes CASIRVGGVNTEAFF.

The chain couples TRBV6-5 to TRBJ1-1, with unresolved D. The CDR3 is 15 residues long. Trimming took 8 bases from V and 10 from J, leaving 26 bases between them. The germline CDR1 and CDR2 sequences are MNHEY and SVGAGI. The CDR3 DNA reads TGTGCCAGCCAGAACGGGAACTACAGATTTATGGGAGCTTTCTTT. This translates into CASQNGNYRFMGAFF.

The V gene is TRBV6-1, the J gene TRBJ1-2; 7 bases agree with TRBD1. Per the germline V gene, CDR1 is MNHNS and CDR2 is SASEGT. Trimming took 8 bases from V and 0 from J; bases not matched to a gene: 9. CDR3 length: 15 residues. The DNA of the CDR3 is TGTGCCAGCTTAACAGGGGCCTGGGCTAACTATGGCTACACCTTC. It codes for CASLTGAWANYGYTF.

This chain uses TRBV24-1 with TRBJ2-2, with 7 bases fitting TRBD1. From germline, CDR1 is KGHDR and CDR2 SFDVKD. The CDR3 totals 16 residues. Unmatched junction bases numbered 7, after V lost 4 bases and J lost 3 bases. CDR3 DNA: TGTGCCACCAGTGACACTTCACAGGGGTACACCGGGGAGCTGTTTTTT. Protein sequence: CATSDTSQGYTGELFF.

This clone has just one count. V is TRBV5-1 and J is TRBJ1-1; D remains unclear. This CDR3 is built from 15 residues. The germline V gene encodes CDR1 SGHRS and CDR2 YFSETQ. The V gene lost 0 bases and the J gene lost 2 bases, with 11 bases spanning the gap. The CDR3 bases are TGCGCCAGCAGCTTGGACCGGGTTCGAAACACTGAAGCTTTCTTT. It is translated as CASSLDRVRNTEAFF. The whole variable domain, remainder taken from reference TRBV5-1 and TRBJ1-1, is KAGVTQTPRYLIKTRGQQVTLSCSPISGHRSVSWYQQTPGQGLQFLFEYFSETQRNKGNFPGRFSGRQFSNSRSEMNVSTLELGDSALYLCASSLDRVRNTEAFFGQGTRLTVV.

The J gene is TRBJ1-6, the V gene TRBV27, with 7 bases that match TRBD1. The CDR3 length is 16 residues. Unmatched junction bases numbered 9, after V lost 4 bases and J lost 6 bases. CDR1 and CDR2 from the germline V gene are MNHEY and SMNVEV (reference sequence). The CDR3 coding sequence is TGTGCCAGCAGTTCGGGAGGGGGCCGGGGTAATTCACCCCTCCACTTT. Its protein is CASSSGGGRGNSPLHF.

V is TRBV2 and J is TRBJ2-1; 10 bases map to TRBD2. The length of the CDR3 is 14 residues. The trim removed 7 bases at V and 2 bases at J, leaving 2 bases unmatched. CDR1 is SNHLY, CDR2 FYNNEI, per germline. The CDR3 here is CASKTSGAYNEQFF. CDR3 bases: TGTGCCAGCAAAACTAGCGGGGCCTACAATGAGCAGTTCTTC.

The chain combines TRBV27 with TRBJ2-2; no definite D call. There are 16 residues in the CDR3. V dropped 6 bases and J dropped 3 bases, with 17 bases sitting between them. Germline values: CDR1 MNHEY, CDR2 SMNVEV (reference sequence). CDR3 sequence (DNA): TGTGCCAGCAGATTTGCCAGGTCCTATTACACCGGGGAGCTGTTTTTT. Translation gives CASRFARSYYTGELFF.

The genes are TRBV10-1 and TRBJ2-5; TRBD2 matches 12 bases. This CDR3 region has 16 residues. V was pared by 6 bases and J by 1 base, with 6 bases of the junction left unmatched. The germline CDR1 and CDR2 sequences are WNHNN and SYGVQD (reference sequence). CDR3 protein: CASSTGTSGPQETQYF. CDR3 nucleotides: TGCGCCAGCAGCACCGGGACTAGCGGGCCCCAAGAGACCCAGTACTTC.

In DNA form, the CDR3 reads TGTGCCAGCAGTGGGCTAGCCAGGGAGACCCAGTACTTC. It is translated as CASSGLARETQYF. The chain carries TRBV2 and TRBJ2-5; D possibly corresponds to TRBD2 (5 bases). CDR3 size: 13 residues. In germline, CDR1 is SNHLY, CDR2 FYNNEI. The V and J ends lost 4 bases and 5 bases respectively, with 11 bases between them.

This clone turned up a few times. V usage is TRBV2 and J usage is TRBJ2-1; TRBD2 agrees at 9 bases. This CDR3 is built from 13 residues. V shed 6 bases and J 4 bases; nucleotides not matched to a gene: 1. CDR1 and CDR2 (germline): SNHLY, FYNNEI. CDR3 coding DNA: TGTGCCAGCAGCCTAGCGGGGTACAATGAGCAGTTCTTC. It encodes CASSLAGYNEQFF. Together with reference TRBV2 and TRBJ2-1, the CDR3 gives the full variable domain: EPEVTQTPSHQVTQMGQEVILRCVPISNHLYFYWYRQILGQKVEFLVSFYNNEISEKSEIFDDQFSVERPDGSNFTLKIRSTKLEDSAMYFCASSLAGYNEQFFGPGTRLTVL.

This clone has a handful of counts. This rearrangement joins TRBV4-2 to TRBJ2-7, with D possibly TRBD1 on 6 matching bases. This CDR3 has 12 residues. V lost 11 bases and J 3 bases, leaving 14 bases between the germline ends. Germline V gives CDR1 LGHNA, CDR2 YNFKEQ. CDR3 region: CAFRQACYEQYF. The CDR3 bases are TGTGCCTTTCGACAGGCTTGCTACGAGCAGTACTTC.

J is TRBJ1-4 and V is TRBV6-4, with 7 positions matching TRBD1. The CDR3 is 15 amino acids. The V gene's germline CDR1 is MRHNA and CDR2 SNTAGT. DNA for the CDR3: TGTTTCCAGCACTCTGAAGGGGGCGCGTGTGAAAAACTGTTTTTT. Protein: CFQHSEGGACEKLFF.

This chain joins TRBV6-5 and TRBJ1-2, with 9 bases aligning to TRBD1. Per germline, CDR1 MNHEY and CDR2 SVGAGI. CDR3 length: 13 residues. V lost 6 bases, J lost 8 bases, and 7 bases stayed unmatched. The CDR3 DNA follows: TGTGCCAGCAGGAGGGACAGGGAGCTCGGCTACACCTTC. The encoded protein is CASRRDRELGYTF.

This clone was recorded once. CDR3 nucleotide sequence: TGTGCCAGCAGTTACCGAGGAATCACTAATGAAAAACTGTTTTTT. It encodes CASSYRGITNEKLFF. The chain combines TRBV6-6 with TRBJ1-4; D gene ambiguous. This CDR3 has 15 amino acids. Germline V gene lookup returns CDR1 MNHNY and CDR2 SVGAGI (reference sequence). Trimming removed 2 bases at V and 2 bases at J, with 9 bases between.

V gene TRBV6-6 combines with J gene TRBJ2-3; 7 bases agree with TRBD1. V lost 3 bases and J lost 0; bases outside the gene matches: 3. Germline V gives CDR1 MNHNY, CDR2 SVGAGI (reference sequence). The CDR3 has 15 amino acids. The CDR3 protein is CASSYVDRSTDTQYF. CDR3 DNA: TGTGCCAGCAGTTATGTGGACAGGAGCACAGATACGCAGTATTTT.

This chain links TRBV10-3 with TRBJ2-3; a weak D match, TRBD1 (8 bases). CDR1 and CDR2 (germline): ENHRY, SYGVKD. This CDR3 contains 16 residues. Trimming pared 9 bases from V and 3 bases from J, leaving 22 bases between. CDR3 bases: TGTGCCATTGCACGGACAGGGACAGCGGGGACAGATACGCAGTATTTT. It yields the protein CAIARTGTAGTDTQYF.

CDR3 in DNA: TGTGCCAGCAATCCTAGCGGGTTCACAGATACGCAGTATTTT. This codes for CASNPSGFTDTQYF. The rearrangement joins TRBV2 to TRBJ2-3; 8 bases fit TRBD2. This CDR3 comprises 14 residues. The germline gives CDR1 SNHLY, CDR2 FYNNEI. With V trimmed by 7 bases and J by 2 bases, 5 bases remained unmatched.

This rearrangement joins TRBV19 to TRBJ1-3, with a possible D match to TRBD1 (6 bases). The CDR3 covers 15 residues. Trimming shortened V by 6 bases and J by 0 bases, and 12 bases separated the two germline ends. Germline V gene sequence: CDR1 LNHDA, CDR2 SQIVND (reference sequence). The CDR3 DNA sequence: TGTGCCAGTAGACCGACAGGCAGCTCTGGAAACACCATATATTTT. This codes for CASRPTGSSGNTIYF.

This rearrangement joins TRBV10-1 to TRBJ1-4, with TRBD1 as a possible D gene (6 bases). V lost 7 bases to trimming and J lost 5 bases, with 11 bases between them. Germline values: CDR1 WNHNN, CDR2 SYGVQD (reference sequence). The CDR3 runs 13 residues. In DNA, the CDR3 is TGCGCCAGCAACAGGGCGCGGAATGAAAAACTGTTTTTT. It translates to CASNRARNEKLFF.

CDR3 DNA sequence: TGTGCCACCAGCGGGGGACAGGCAAACTATGGCTACACCTTC. Translating gives CATSGGQANYGYTF. The chain is built from TRBV15 and TRBJ1-2; 8 bases fit TRBD1. This CDR3 is built from 14 residues. Germline V gene sequence: CDR1 LNHNV, CDR2 YYDKDF (reference sequence). The V and J ends lost 5 bases and 2 bases, in that order; junction bases with no gene match: 4.